This TCR beta chain was recorded in a study of OX40 agonist ivuxolimab in advanced cancers. The overall study: Having had anti-PD-1, anti-PD-L1 or anti-CTLA-4 therapy before was allowed, and under 50% had some.

Clones were read by immunoSEQ multiplex PCR, and TCRdb kept only the in-frame ones, dropping some. Among about 75,000 clones, roughly 86% were seen once, and the ten largest hold nearly 8%. The CDR3 runs to 15 residues. Germline V gives CDR1 LNHDA, CDR2 SQIVND (reference sequence). V was pared by 4 bases and J by 7 bases, with 19 bases between. The chain joins TRBV19 to TRBJ1-2; perhaps TRBD1 as D (5 bases). The sequences come from CD4+ or CD8+ T cells sorted from blood, collected in a trial of the OX40 agonist ivuxolimab. This clonotype was obtained from an adult with an advanced solid tumor such as melanoma, head and neck, liver or kidney cancer. In DNA, the CDR3 is TGTGCCAGTAGTACCCCACAAATCAGGAGGGGTGGCTACACCTTC. It encodes CASSTPQIRRGGYTF.